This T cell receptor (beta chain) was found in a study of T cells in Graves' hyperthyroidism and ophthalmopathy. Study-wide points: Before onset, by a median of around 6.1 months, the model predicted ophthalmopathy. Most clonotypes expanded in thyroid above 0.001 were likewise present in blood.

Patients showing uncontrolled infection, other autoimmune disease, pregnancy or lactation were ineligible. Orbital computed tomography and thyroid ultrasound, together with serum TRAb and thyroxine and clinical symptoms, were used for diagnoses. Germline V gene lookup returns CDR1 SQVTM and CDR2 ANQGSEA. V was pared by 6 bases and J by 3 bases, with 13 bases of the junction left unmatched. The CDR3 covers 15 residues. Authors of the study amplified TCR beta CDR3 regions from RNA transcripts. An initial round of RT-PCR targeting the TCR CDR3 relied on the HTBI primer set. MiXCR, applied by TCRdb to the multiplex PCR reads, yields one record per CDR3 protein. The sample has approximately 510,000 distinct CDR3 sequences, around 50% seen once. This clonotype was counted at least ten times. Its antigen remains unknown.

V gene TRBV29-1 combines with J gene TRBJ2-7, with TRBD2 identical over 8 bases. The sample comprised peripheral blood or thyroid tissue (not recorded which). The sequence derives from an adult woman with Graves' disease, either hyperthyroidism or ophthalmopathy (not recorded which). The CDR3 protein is CSVTLLSGTRYEQYF. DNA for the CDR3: TGCAGCGTCACCCTGCTTAGCGGGACCCGCTACGAGCAGTACTTC.